The present entry profiles one T cell receptor beta chain with its context. This entry is derived from a study of cytomegalovirus exposure and HLA in healthy donors. V dropped 2 bases and J dropped 4 bases, with 11 bases sitting between them. This CDR3 spans 14 amino acids. CDR1 is SNHLY, CDR2 FYNNEI, per germline. The PCR employed 60 Vbeta primers together with 13 Jbeta primers. Generated by immunoSEQ multiplex PCR, the TCRdb table keeps only in-frame clones and is missing some. In the table there are around 40,000 clones, approximately 60% of which are singletons. Sequencing was performed on PBMCs. This TCR was sampled from a human donor in good health. The chain carries TRBV2 and TRBJ1-2; D is unresolved. CDR3 amino acids: CASSELSQPYGYTF. CDR3 sequence (DNA): TGTGCCAGCAGTGAACTCTCACAGCCCTATGGCTACACCTTC.